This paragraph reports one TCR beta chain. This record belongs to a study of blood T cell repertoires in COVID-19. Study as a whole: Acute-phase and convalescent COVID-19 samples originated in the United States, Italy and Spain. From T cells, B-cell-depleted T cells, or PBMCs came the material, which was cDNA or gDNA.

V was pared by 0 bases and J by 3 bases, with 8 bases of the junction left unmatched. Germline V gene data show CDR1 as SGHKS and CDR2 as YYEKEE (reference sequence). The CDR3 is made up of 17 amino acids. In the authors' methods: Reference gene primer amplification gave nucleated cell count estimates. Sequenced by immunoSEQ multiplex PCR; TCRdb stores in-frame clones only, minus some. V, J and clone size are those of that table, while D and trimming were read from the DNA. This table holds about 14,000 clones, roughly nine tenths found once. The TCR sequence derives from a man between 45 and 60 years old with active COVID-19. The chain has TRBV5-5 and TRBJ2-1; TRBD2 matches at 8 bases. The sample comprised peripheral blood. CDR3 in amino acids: CASSLVATSELYNEQFF. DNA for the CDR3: TGTGCCAGCAGCTTGGTAGCGACTAGCGAACTCTACAATGAGCAGTTCTTC.